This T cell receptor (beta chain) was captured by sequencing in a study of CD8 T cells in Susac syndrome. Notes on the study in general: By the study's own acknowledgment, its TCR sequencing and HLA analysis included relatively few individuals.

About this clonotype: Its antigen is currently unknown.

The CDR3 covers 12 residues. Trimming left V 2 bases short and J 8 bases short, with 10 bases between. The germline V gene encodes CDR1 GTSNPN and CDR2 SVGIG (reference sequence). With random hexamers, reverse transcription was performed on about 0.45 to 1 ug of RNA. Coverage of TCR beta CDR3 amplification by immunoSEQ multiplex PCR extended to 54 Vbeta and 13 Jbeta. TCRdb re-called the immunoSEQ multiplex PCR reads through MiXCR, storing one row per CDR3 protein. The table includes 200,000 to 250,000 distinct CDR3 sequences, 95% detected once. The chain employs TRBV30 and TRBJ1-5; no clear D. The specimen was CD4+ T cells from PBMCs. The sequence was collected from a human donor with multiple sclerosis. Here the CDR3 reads CAWSRGLEPQHF. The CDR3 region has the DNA TGTGCCTGGAGTAGAGGGCTGGAGCCCCAGCATTTT.